The 30 T cell receptor beta chains reported below all come from one sample, sequenced in a study of shared T cell receptors in the human thymus. Here immunoSEQ multiplex PCR was the method, and the copy in TCRdb shows in-frame clones only, minus some. The sample records some 700,000 clones, approximately 83% being singletons. The sample was also reused in another study, on human thymus T cells.

Sequences were obtained from thymocytes. All receptors derive from a girl in the first two years of life with a congenital heart defect.

This clone was seen more than once but under ten times. The V gene is TRBV27, the J gene TRBJ1-1; perhaps TRBD1 as D (5 bases). Germline CDR1 MNHEY, CDR2 SMNVEV (reference sequence). The CDR3 is 13 amino acids. The ends were cut back, 7 bases at V and 2 bases at J, with 11 bases in the middle. Here the CDR3 reads CASTSDRNTEAFF. The CDR3 DNA reads as TGTGCCAGCACCTCCGACAGAAACACTGAAGCTTTCTTT.

This chain connects TRBV6-1 to TRBJ2-7; D is undetermined. Germline V gives CDR1 MNHNS, CDR2 SASEGT. The CDR3 has 13 amino acids. The ends were cut back, 5 bases at V and 4 bases at J, with 12 bases in the middle. CDR3 DNA: TGTGCCAGCAGTACCCCGGTCGGGTACGAGCAGTACTTC. Translating it yields CASSTPVGYEQYF.

This clone was observed a single time. J is TRBJ1-1 and V is TRBV28; TRBD1 might be the D (5 bases). Trimming took 4 bases from V and 0 from J, leaving 9 bases between them. Germline V CDR1 and CDR2: MDHEN, SYDVKM. This CDR3 has 14 residues. CDR3 nucleotides: TGTGCCAGCAGTTACCAGGGCCTGAACACTGAAGCTTTCTTT. Its protein is CASSYQGLNTEAFF.

The genes are TRBV4-1 and TRBJ2-3; TRBD2 agrees at 8 bases. The length of the CDR3 is 15 residues. The germline gives CDR1 MGHRA, CDR2 YSYEKL. Trimming at V came to 2 bases and at J to 4 bases, leaving 5 bases not matched to a gene. The CDR3 is CASSQPGGPADTQYF. The CDR3 DNA sequence: TGCGCCAGCAGCCAACCGGGGGGGCCGGCAGATACGCAGTATTTT.

This chain uses TRBV30 with TRBJ1-1; 7 nucleotides line up with TRBD1. CDR1 is GTSNPN, CDR2 SVGIG, per germline (reference sequence). Trimming cost V 4 bases and J 1 base; bases outside gene matches: 9. CDR3 size: 15 residues. This CDR3 is CAWKEGATSNTEAFF. CDR3 sequence (DNA): TGTGCCTGGAAGGAGGGGGCCACTTCGAACACTGAAGCTTTCTTT.

This clone showed up just once. The V call is TRBV28, the J call TRBJ2-7; 8 bases are a match to TRBD2. This CDR3 has 11 amino acids. V dropped 2 bases and J dropped 11; count of bases not matched to a gene: 2. Germline loops: CDR1 MDHEN, CDR2 SYDVKM. CDR3 bases: TGTGCCAGCAGTTTAGGGGGACTAGAGTACTTC. It specifies CASSLGGLEYF.

This clone occurred a few times. The gene calls are TRBV7-6 and TRBJ2-1; TRBD1 is a possible D gene (5 bases). Germline V lookup: CDR1 SGHVS, CDR2 FNYEAQ. Trimming took off 5 bases at V and 9 bases at J, with 17 bases between the two ends. This CDR3 is built from 14 residues. This chain's CDR3 is CASSLTGERSEQFF. The CDR3 nucleotides are TGTGCCAGCAGCCTTACAGGAGAACGAAGTGAGCAGTTCTTC.

The rearrangement links TRBV27 to TRBJ1-2; 8 bases align to TRBD1. The CDR3 has 15 residues. V shed 6 bases and J 4 bases; nucleotides not matched to a gene: 10. Germline lookup yields CDR1 MNHEY and CDR2 SMNVEV (reference sequence). The CDR3 DNA reads TGTGCCAGCAGGACCGGACAGGGACCTAGCTATGGCTACACCTTC. It specifies CASRTGQGPSYGYTF.

The J gene is TRBJ2-7, the V gene TRBV7-8; D is possibly TRBD1 (6 bases). From germline, CDR1 is SGHVS and CDR2 FQNEAQ. The ends were cut back, 2 bases at V and 3 bases at J, with 20 bases in the middle. This CDR3 spans 17 amino acids. CDR3 residues: CASSLKEGLRTDYEQYF. The CDR3 DNA reads as TGTGCCAGCAGCTTAAAAGAGGGTCTCCGGACAGACTACGAGCAGTACTTC.

The rearrangement joins TRBV5-1 to TRBJ1-2, with TRBD1 matching 9 bases. The germline CDR1 and CDR2 sequences are SGHRS and YFSETQ. V gave up 1 base and J gave up 6 bases; unmatched junction bases: 4. The CDR3 covers 14 residues. In DNA, the CDR3 is TGCGCCAGCAGCTTGAATACAGGGGGCCATGGCTACACCTTC. Translation gives CASSLNTGGHGYTF.

The CDR3 bases are TGTGCCAGCAGCTCAGGGAGGGGACCAGGAAACACCATATATTTT. It yields the protein CASSSGRGPGNTIYF. The J gene is TRBJ1-3, the V gene TRBV7-8, with D perhaps TRBD1 (5 bases). The CDR3 length is 15 residues. Per the germline V gene, CDR1 is SGHVS and CDR2 is FQNEAQ. The V gene lost 4 bases and the J gene lost 4 bases, with 14 bases spanning the gap.

This clone was seen just once. Here the CDR3 reads CAPRGASGTYEQYF. CDR3 DNA sequence: TGTGCCCCTCGGGGCGCTAGCGGGACCTACGAGCAGTACTTC. V is TRBV21-1 and J is TRBJ2-7; TRBD2, the table's D call, lacks a check against the DNA. TRBV21-1 is flagged as a pseudogene. The CDR3 sequence is 14 residues long.

The chain carries TRBV29-1 and TRBJ2-3, with D possibly TRBD2 on 6 matching bases. The CDR3 sequence is 12 residues long. Trimming cost V 6 bases and J 6 bases, with 13 bases left between them. Germline V gives CDR1 SQVTM, CDR2 ANQGSEA. CDR3 amino acids: CSVGTLRDTQYF. CDR3 coding DNA: TGCAGCGTGGGGACTCTTAGGGATACGCAGTATTTT.

This sequence joins TRBV6-5 and TRBJ2-1; 11 bases map to TRBD1. The CDR3 totals 16 residues. The V segment lost 4 bases and the J segment 8 bases; nucleotides outside the gene matches: 10. CDR1 is MNHEY and CDR2 is SVGAGI in the germline V gene. The CDR3 DNA is TGTGCCAGCAGTTGCTACCGGGACAGGGGGTGTGATGAGCAGTTCTTC. Protein product: CASSCYRDRGCDEQFF.

This rearrangement joins TRBV19 to TRBJ1-5; 11 nucleotides agree with TRBD1. In germline, CDR1 is LNHDA, CDR2 SQIVND (reference sequence). The CDR3 is 14 amino acids. Trimming removed 6 bases from V and 9 bases from J; junction bases left unmatched: 7. The CDR3 DNA follows: TGTGCCAGTAGCGGGACAGGGGGTTTCGGGCCCCAGCATTTT. Protein product: CASSGTGGFGPQHF. The whole variable domain, remainder taken from reference TRBV19 and TRBJ1-5, is DGGITQSPKYLFRKEGQNVTLSCEQNLNHDAMYWYRQDPGQGLRLIYYSQIVNDFQKGDIAEGYSVSREKKESFPLTVTSAQKNPTAFYLCASSGTGGFGPQHFGDGTRLSIL.

The V call is TRBV15, the J call TRBJ1-1, with a possible D match to TRBD1 (5 bases). The CDR3 runs 15 residues. V was clipped by 5 bases and J by 11 bases, with 24 bases between them. CDR1 and CDR2 from the germline V gene are LNHNV and YYDKDF (reference sequence). Here the CDR3 DNA reads TGTGCCACCAGCTCTGCCGACAGCAAATTCTTAAAGGCTTTCTTT. Protein: CATSSADSKFLKAFF.

There are a few counts of this clone. The V call is TRBV4-3, the J call TRBJ1-2; no reliable D call. Germline V gives CDR1 LGHNA, CDR2 YSLEER. V was shortened by 0 bases and J by 5 bases, with 25 bases between the two germline ends. The CDR3 has 19 amino acids. The CDR3 bases are TGCGCCAGCAGCCAAGAAAGCTCTCCGATACAGACCACCCGGTATGGCTACACCTTC. Its protein is CASSQESSPIQTTRYGYTF.

The chain employs TRBV5-1 and TRBJ2-3; 9 bases line up with TRBD1. The CDR3 is made up of 15 amino acids. The V segment lost 4 bases and the J segment 6 bases; nucleotides outside the gene matches: 9. Looked up from germline, CDR1 is SGHRS and CDR2 is YFSETQ. The CDR3 DNA sequence: TGCGCCAGCAGCCCGGACTTGACAGGGGGGGATACGCAGTATTTT. This sequence encodes CASSPDLTGGDTQYF.

V is TRBV4-3 and J is TRBJ2-7; D perhaps matches TRBD1 (6 bases). The ends were cut back, 1 base at V and 3 bases at J, with 10 bases in the middle. This CDR3 has 14 amino acids. Germline V gene data show CDR1 as LGHNA and CDR2 as YSLEER. CDR3 DNA sequence: TGCGCCAGCAGCCAAGGGGTGGACAGCTACGAGCAGTACTTC. It is translated as CASSQGVDSYEQYF.

DNA for the CDR3: TGTGCCACCGGGGAAGAAGGGCATCAGCCCCAGCATTTT. Residues: CATGEEGHQPQHF. The chain has TRBV6-1 and TRBJ1-5, with D unclear. V was shortened by 10 bases and J by 5 bases, with 15 bases between the two germline ends. The CDR3 is 13 amino acids. The V gene's germline CDR1 is MNHNS and CDR2 SASEGT.

The chain is built from TRBV5-6 and TRBJ2-5; D ambiguous. CDR1 and CDR2 (germline): SGHDT, YYEEEE. Trimming shortened V by 3 bases and J by 0 bases, and 9 bases separated the two germline ends. The CDR3 contains 14 residues. The CDR3, as DNA: TGTGCCAGCAGCTCCAGACGGGACCAAGAGACCCAGTACTTC. It encodes CASSSRRDQETQYF.

The V and J genes are TRBV6-4 and TRBJ1-4; 9 nucleotides align to TRBD1. V lost 6 bases and J lost 2; bases outside the gene matches: 7. Germline V gives CDR1 MRHNA, CDR2 SNTAGT. The CDR3 extends over 16 amino acids. Written as DNA, the CDR3 is TGTGCCAGCAGAGAGGGACAGGGAACCACTAATGAAAAACTGTTTTTT. This codes for CASREGQGTTNEKLFF.

V and J are TRBV6-5 and TRBJ2-7, with a possible D match to TRBD2 (5 bases). The CDR3 is 16 residues long. Germline CDR1 MNHEY, CDR2 SVGAGI. Trimming pared 0 bases from V and 3 bases from J, leaving 15 bases between. DNA for the CDR3: TGTGCCAGCAGTTACTCGACGGTAGCGACCCTCTACGAGCAGTACTTC. It translates to CASSYSTVATLYEQYF.

This clone occurred once. V is TRBV18 and J is TRBJ1-3; no clear D. Germline values: CDR1 KGHSH, CDR2 LQKENI. This CDR3 spans 16 amino acids. V was trimmed by 0 bases and J by 4 bases, leaving 13 bases between them. The CDR3 region has the DNA TGTGCCAGCTCACCACCGAAGGAGGAAGGCGGAAACACCATATATTTT. Its translation is CASSPPKEEGGNTIYF.

The rearrangement links TRBV5-1 to TRBJ1-2; D call uncertain. V was shortened by 2 bases and J by 2 bases, with 10 bases between the two germline ends. The CDR3 sequence is 14 residues long. Germline CDR1 reads SGHRS; CDR2 reads YFSETQ. The CDR3 region is CASSLYYPNYGYTF. CDR3 nucleotides: TGCGCCAGCAGCTTATACTATCCGAACTATGGCTACACCTTC.

J is TRBJ1-2 and V is TRBV4-1, with a weak D call TRBD1 (6 bases). Germline V gene sequence: CDR1 MGHRA, CDR2 YSYEKL. Trimming stripped 2 bases from V and 6 bases from J, with 13 bases between. CDR3 length equals 14 residues. This CDR3 reads CASSQSPPGDGYTF. The CDR3 DNA reads TGCGCCAGCAGCCAATCGCCACCAGGGGATGGCTACACCTTC.

V usage is TRBV6-5 and J usage is TRBJ1-2; D ambiguous. This CDR3 comprises 15 residues. Per germline, CDR1 MNHEY and CDR2 SVGAGI. Deletions cut 8 bases from V and 5 bases from J, with 21 bases between. The CDR3 DNA reads as TGTGCCAGCTCCAAACCGACGGGCGGGATTTATGGCTACACCTTC. Protein product: CASSKPTGGIYGYTF.

The chain uses TRBV5-1 and TRBJ2-3, with TRBD2 matching 12 bases. The trim removed 0 bases at V and 4 bases at J, leaving 6 bases unmatched. This CDR3 has 17 residues. Per germline, CDR1 SGHRS and CDR2 YFSETQ. CDR3 residues: CASSLDRTSGASDTQYF. CDR3 bases: TGCGCCAGCAGCTTGGACCGGACTAGCGGGGCCTCAGATACGCAGTATTTT.

The CDR3 nucleotides read TGTGCCAGCAGTTTTTGGGGGGGGGAACACGAAAACACTGAAGCTTTCTTT. Protein sequence: CASSFWGGEHENTEAFF. The chain employs TRBV28 and TRBJ1-1; D is perhaps TRBD1 (5 bases). This CDR3 spans 17 amino acids. CDR1 and CDR2 from the germline V gene are MDHEN and SYDVKM. V lost 3 bases and J lost 2, with 19 bases in between.

This rearrangement joins TRBV7-9 to TRBJ1-3; maybe TRBD1 (5 bases). Germline V lookup: CDR1 SEHNR, CDR2 FQNEAQ (reference sequence). With 5 bases removed from V and 0 bases from J, the gap between germline ends came to 17 bases. The CDR3 has 17 residues. The CDR3 nucleotides are TGTGCCAGCAGCCAAAAGTCGGGACTGAACTCTGGAAACACCATATATTTT. Amino acid sequence: CASSQKSGLNSGNTIYF.